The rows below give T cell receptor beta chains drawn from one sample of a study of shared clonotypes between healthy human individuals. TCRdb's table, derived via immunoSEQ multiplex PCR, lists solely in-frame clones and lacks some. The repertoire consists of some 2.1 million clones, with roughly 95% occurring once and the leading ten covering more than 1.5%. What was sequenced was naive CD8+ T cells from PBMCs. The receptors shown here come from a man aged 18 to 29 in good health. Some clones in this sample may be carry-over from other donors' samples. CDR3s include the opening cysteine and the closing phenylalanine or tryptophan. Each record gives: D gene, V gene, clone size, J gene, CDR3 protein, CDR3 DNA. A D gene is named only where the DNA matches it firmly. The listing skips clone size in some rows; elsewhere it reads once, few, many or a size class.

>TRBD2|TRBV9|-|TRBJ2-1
CASSGDSGMIYNEQFF
TGTGCCAGCAGCGGAGATAGCGGGATGATCTACAATGAGCAGTTCTTC
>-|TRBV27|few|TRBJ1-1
CASSLGERIGITEAFF
TGTGCCAGCAGTTTGGGGGAAAGGATCGGGATCACTGAAGCTTTCTTT
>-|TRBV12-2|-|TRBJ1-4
CASRLAGHAATNEKLFF
TGTGCAAGTCGCTTAGCAGGACACGCCGCAACTAATGAAAAACTGTTTTTT
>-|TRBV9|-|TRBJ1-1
CASSVGYTEAFF
TGTGCCAGCAGCGTAGGATACACTGAAGCTTTCTTT
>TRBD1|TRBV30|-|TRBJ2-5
CAWSDGTGGRVETQYF
TGTGCCTGGAGTGATGGGACAGGGGGACGCGTGGAGACCCAGTACTTC
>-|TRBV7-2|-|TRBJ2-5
CASSSLGLGETQYF
TGTGCCAGCAGCTCTTTAGGTCTTGGCGAGACCCAGTACTTC
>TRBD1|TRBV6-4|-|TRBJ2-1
CASSGQGVDNEQFF
TGTGCCAGTTCCGGACAGGGGGTGGACAATGAGCAGTTCTTC
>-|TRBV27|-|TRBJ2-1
CASSSGRGDEQFF
TGTGCCAGCAGTTCGGGCAGGGGGGATGAGCAGTTCTTC
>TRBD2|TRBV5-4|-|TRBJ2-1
CASRQISSGVQYNEQFF
TGTGCCAGCAGGCAGATTTCTAGCGGGGTCCAATACAATGAGCAGTTCTTC
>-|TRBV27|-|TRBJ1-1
CASRWGGAHTEAFF
TGTGCCAGCAGATGGGGGGGGGCGCACACTGAAGCTTTCTTT
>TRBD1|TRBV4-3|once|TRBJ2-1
CASSQEIAGGSYNEQFF
TGCGCCAGCAGCCAAGAGATAGCAGGGGGCTCCTACAATGAGCAGTTCTTC
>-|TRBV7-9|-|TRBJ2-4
CASSFSKGRGAKNIQYF
TGTGCCAGCAGCTTCAGCAAGGGACGGGGGGCCAAAAACATTCAGTACTTC
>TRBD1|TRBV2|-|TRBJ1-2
CASSEAGQGGTNYGYTF
TGTGCCAGCAGTGAAGCCGGACAGGGGGGAACTAACTATGGCTACACCTTC